A single sample is the source of the 24 T cell receptor beta chains below, sequenced in a study of spatial heterogeneity in lung cancer. Study-wide points: Higher tumor mutation counts went along with higher counts of expanded intratumoral alpha and beta TCRs.

No antigen has been identified for these receptors. As to time point: sample taken at primary tumor resection. TCRdb re-analysed the 5' RACE reads in MiXCR, keeping a single row per CDR3 protein. The sample records fewer than 12,000 distinct CDR3 sequences, about an eighth being singletons. The sequencing here drew on lung tumor tissue, taken at surgery. These receptors originate from a male donor with early-stage non-small cell lung cancer.

This clonotype was counted at least ten times. V gene TRBV4-2 combines with J gene TRBJ2-5; D is unclear. In germline, CDR1 is LGHNA, CDR2 YNFKEQ. V lost 1 base and J 5 bases, leaving 17 bases between the germline ends. This CDR3 has 16 residues. CDR3 loop: CASSQGGIRVGETQYF. As DNA, the CDR3 is TGTGCCAGCAGCCAAGGAGGAATACGGGTGGGGGAGACCCAGTACTTC.

This clonotype was counted ten times or more. The chain combines TRBV7-9 with TRBJ1-1, with unresolved D. V shed 5 bases and J shed 8 bases, with 12 bases lying between them. The CDR3 runs to 12 residues. Germline loops: CDR1 SEHNR, CDR2 FQNEAQ (reference sequence). CDR3 sequence reads: CASSPMGVEAFF. The CDR3 DNA reads as TGTGCCAGCAGCCCCATGGGAGTGGAAGCTTTCTTT.

The J gene is TRBJ2-2, the V gene TRBV27; D gene ambiguous. The germline V gene encodes CDR1 MNHEY and CDR2 SMNVEV (reference sequence). Trimming stripped 4 bases from V and 5 bases from J, with 11 bases between. The CDR3 contains 14 residues. The CDR3 is CASSSPTGTGELFF. As DNA, the CDR3 is TGTGCCAGCAGTTCTCCCACCGGTACCGGGGAGCTGTTTTTT.

This clonotype has a count of ten or more. The chain is built from TRBV20-1 and TRBJ1-2; no clear D gene. Germline assignment: CDR1 DFQATT and CDR2 SNEGSKA (reference sequence). Trimming removed 2 bases from V and 8 bases from J, with 15 bases in between. The CDR3 has 13 amino acids. CDR3 in DNA: TGCAGTGCTAGACCACTACGGGGTAGGGGCTACACCTTC. Its protein is CSARPLRGRGYTF.

The chain joins TRBV7-9 to TRBJ1-1; TRBD1 is a possible D gene (6 bases). Germline V gene data show CDR1 as SEHNR and CDR2 as FQNEAQ (reference sequence). This CDR3 contains 15 residues. Between the trimmed V and J ends, which lost 5 bases and 1 base, there was a span of 14 bases. The CDR3 sequence: CASSGPGAGNTEAFF. CDR3 nucleotides: TGTGCCAGCAGCGGCCCGGGGGCGGGGAACACTGAAGCTTTCTTT.

This clonotype showed up just a few times. One end of the junction does not line up with germline, which may come from a read error. The rearrangement uses TRBV28 and TRBJ2-3, with D hard to call. Germline V gene lookup returns CDR1 MDHEN and CDR2 SYDVKM. CDR3 length: 14 residues. Here the CDR3 reads CVSSNPPLLSTQYF. For the CDR3, the DNA is TGTGTCAGCAGTAACCCACCGCTCCTTTCTACGCAGTATTTT.

There are many counts of this clonotype. The chain uses TRBV28 and TRBJ1-1; 9 bases fit TRBD1. J gave up 4 bases and V 5 bases, and 5 bases lay outside the gene matches. The germline gives CDR1 MDHEN, CDR2 SYDVKM. There are 14 residues in the CDR3. The CDR3 spells CASSNRGRSTEAFF. CDR3 sequence (DNA): TGTGCCAGCAGTAACAGGGGGCGAAGCACTGAAGCTTTCTTT.

This clonotype was detected ten times or more. This chain joins TRBV6-2 or TRBV6-3 and TRBJ1-5, with 7 bases lining up with TRBD1. The J segment lost 2 bases and the V segment lost 5 bases, leaving 6 bases of the junction unmatched. Germline-derived CDR1 and CDR2 are MNHEY and SVGEGT. The CDR3 length is 15 residues. The CDR3 loop reads CASSPRGSGNQPQHF. The CDR3 DNA is TGTGCCAGCAGTCCCAGGGGGTCGGGCAATCAGCCCCAGCATTTT.

In the case of this clonotype: One junction end disagrees with the germline gene, perhaps due to a read error. V gene TRBV20-1 combines with J gene TRBJ1-1; D is undetermined. CDR3 length equals 13 residues. CDR1 DFQATT and CDR2 SNEGSKA come from the germline V gene (reference sequence). The CDR3 coding sequence is TGCAGTGCCCGCATAGGCGGGAACGCTGAAGCTTTCTTT. It specifies CSARIGGNAEAFF.

There are a few counts of this clonotype. The junction differs from germline at one of its ends, possibly a read error. The chain combines TRBV7-7 with TRBJ2-2; 7 nucleotides align to TRBD1. The CDR3 has 15 amino acids. Germline V CDR1 and CDR2: SSHAT, FNYEAQ (reference sequence). CDR3 region: CASSLAPGQFGELFF. The CDR3 DNA is TGTGCTAGCAGCCTCGCGCCGGGACAGTTCGGGGAGCTGTTTTTT.

The rearrangement links TRBV7-9 to TRBJ2-3, with 7 bases that match TRBD1. V lost 7 bases to trimming and J lost 0 bases; unmatched junction nucleotides: 4. The germline V gene encodes CDR1 SEHNR and CDR2 FQNEAQ (reference sequence). This CDR3 is 14 amino acids long. As DNA, the CDR3 is TGTGCCAGCAAGCCCAGGGGGAGCACAGATACGCAGTATTTT. It yields the protein CASKPRGSTDTQYF.

This clonotype was counted at least ten times. The chain recombines TRBV2 with TRBJ2-7; the D is unclear. In germline, CDR1 is SNHLY, CDR2 FYNNEI. This CDR3 is built from 11 residues. Between the trimmed V and J ends, which lost 5 bases and 4 bases, there was a span of 6 bases. The CDR3 coding sequence is TGTGCCAGCAGTCCCCGTTACGAGCAGTACTTC. Its translation: CASSPRYEQYF.

The chain combines TRBV28 with TRBJ1-2; 7 bases match TRBD1. Germline trimming cut 6 bases from V and 7 bases from J; bases unmatched to any gene: 8. The CDR3 extends over 13 amino acids. The germline CDR1 and CDR2 sequences are MDHEN and SYDVKM. The CDR3 DNA reads TGTGCCAGCAGCCGACAGGGCGAGGTTGGCTACACCTTC. Amino acid sequence: CASSRQGEVGYTF.

This clonotype was recorded only once. The chain recombines TRBV29-1 with TRBJ2-3; 7 bases line up with TRBD2. CDR1 SQVTM and CDR2 ANQGSEA come from the germline V gene. This CDR3 comprises 15 residues. The V gene end was trimmed by 1 base and the J gene end by 4 bases; junction bases not matched to a gene: 8. CDR3 amino acids: CSVEGTRGGPDTQYF. CDR3 coding DNA: TGCAGCGTTGAAGGGACTAGGGGAGGTCCAGATACGCAGTATTTT.

The chain recombines TRBV10-3 with TRBJ2-7, with 11 bases lining up with TRBD1. The CDR3 is 15 residues long. In germline, CDR1 is ENHRY, CDR2 SYGVKD. V lost 3 bases to trimming and J lost 4 bases; unmatched junction nucleotides: 5. CDR3 region: CAISEGTGGLYEQYF. CDR3 coding DNA: TGTGCCATCAGTGAAGGGACAGGGGGTCTGTACGAGCAGTACTTC.

This clonotype was detected a few times. The chain is built from TRBV24-1 and TRBJ2-2, with 7 bases identical to TRBD2. J was trimmed by 5 bases and V by 7 bases; bases with no gene match: 9. The germline CDR1 and CDR2 sequences are KGHDR and SFDVKD. The CDR3 has 15 residues. CDR3 sequence reads: CATSGRAGLTGELFF. The CDR3, as DNA: TGTGCCACCAGCGGTAGAGCGGGGTTGACCGGGGAGCTGTTTTTT.

This clonotype appeared a few times. This rearrangement joins TRBV2 to TRBJ1-5, with a possible D match to TRBD1 (6 bases). V lost 6 bases and J lost 4, with 19 bases in between. The germline V gene encodes CDR1 SNHLY and CDR2 FYNNEI. This CDR3 is built from 16 residues. CDR3 sequence (DNA): TGTGCCAGCAGGAGTGGGTTCGTAGGGGGTAATCAGCCCCAGCATTTT. This translates into CASRSGFVGGNQPQHF.

The V and J genes are TRBV6-5 and TRBJ2-7; unclear D gene. The CDR3 totals 15 residues. The germline gives CDR1 MNHEY, CDR2 SVGAGI. Deletions cut 2 bases from V and 3 bases from J, with 14 bases between. The CDR3 reads CASSYGLPASYEQYF. The CDR3 nucleotides read TGTGCCAGCAGTTACGGTCTTCCGGCCAGCTACGAGCAGTACTTC.

This clonotype was recorded at least ten times. The chain employs TRBV9 and TRBJ2-7, with 12 bases fitting TRBD2. CDR3 length: 15 amino acids. Germline V lookup: CDR1 SGDLS, CDR2 YYNGEE. V shed 4 bases, J shed 1 base, and the junction held 3 bases outside the gene matches. CDR3 DNA: TGTGCCAGCAGCAGACTAGCGGGGGCTTCCTACGAGCAGTACTTC. Its protein product is CASSRLAGASYEQYF.

This clonotype has ten or more counts. The chain carries TRBV6-1 and TRBJ1-2; a possible D gene is TRBD1 (5 bases). CDR3 length: 14 residues. V gave up 8 bases and J gave up 3 bases, with 16 bases separating them. Germline V gives CDR1 MNHNS, CDR2 SASEGT. CDR3 in amino acids: CASPSGGEDYGYTF. CDR3 nucleotide sequence: TGTGCCAGCCCTTCTGGGGGAGAAGACTATGGCTACACCTTC.

The genes are TRBV10-3 and TRBJ2-2; tentatively, D is TRBD1 or TRBD2 (5 bases each). CDR3 length equals 16 residues. The germline V and J ends were trimmed by 0 bases and 5 bases, with 13 bases remaining between them. Germline assignment: CDR1 ENHRY and CDR2 SYGVKD. CDR3 loop: CAISESGRVGTGELFF. CDR3 DNA sequence: TGTGCCATCAGTGAGTCGGGACGGGTTGGAACCGGGGAGCTGTTTTTT.

This CDR3 is CASSVAGGSYNEQFF. CDR3 coding DNA: TGTGCCAGCAGCGTAGCGGGGGGCTCCTACAATGAGCAGTTCTTC. The chain employs TRBV9 and TRBJ2-1; 7 bases map to TRBD2. The CDR3 totals 15 residues. V lost 0 bases, J lost 0 bases, and 0 bases stayed unmatched. Looked up from germline, CDR1 is SGDLS and CDR2 is YYNGEE.

This clonotype was picked up many times. The chain carries TRBV6-2 or TRBV6-3 and TRBJ1-2; 8 nucleotides align to TRBD1. This CDR3 is built from 14 residues. The germline V gene has CDR1 MNHEY and CDR2 SVGEGT. V shed 6 bases and J 3 bases; nucleotides not matched to a gene: 6. CDR3: CASRKSGQDYGYTF. The CDR3 coding sequence is TGTGCCAGCAGAAAATCGGGACAGGACTATGGCTACACCTTC.

In its sample, this clonotype was seen a few times. The rearrangement uses TRBV7-2 and TRBJ1-1; TRBD1 might be the D (6 bases). The CDR3 has 15 amino acids. V lost 4 bases, J lost 1 base, and 13 bases lay in between. Germline loops: CDR1 SGHTA, CDR2 FQGNSA. The CDR3 region has the DNA TGTGCCAGCAGCTCCTTCCCAGGGGCGAACACTGAAGCTTTCTTT. Its translation is CASSSFPGANTEAFF. Full variable domain (missing parts from reference TRBV7-2 and TRBJ1-1): GAGVSQSPSNKVTEKGKDVELRCDPISGHTALYWYRQSLGQGLEFLIYFQGNSAPDKSGLPSDRFSAERTGGSVSTLTIQRTQQEDSAVYLCASSSFPGANTEAFFGQGTRLTVV.